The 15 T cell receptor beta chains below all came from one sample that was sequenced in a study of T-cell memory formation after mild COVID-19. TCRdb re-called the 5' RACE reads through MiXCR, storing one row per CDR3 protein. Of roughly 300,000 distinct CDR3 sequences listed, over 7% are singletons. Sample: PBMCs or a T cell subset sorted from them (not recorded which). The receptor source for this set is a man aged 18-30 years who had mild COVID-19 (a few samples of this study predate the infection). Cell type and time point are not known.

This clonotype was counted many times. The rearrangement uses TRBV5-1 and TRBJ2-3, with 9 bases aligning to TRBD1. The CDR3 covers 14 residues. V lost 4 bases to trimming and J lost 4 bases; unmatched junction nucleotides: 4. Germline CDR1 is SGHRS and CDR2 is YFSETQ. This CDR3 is CASSLRQGADTQYF. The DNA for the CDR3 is TGCGCCAGCAGCCTTAGACAGGGGGCAGATACGCAGTATTTT.

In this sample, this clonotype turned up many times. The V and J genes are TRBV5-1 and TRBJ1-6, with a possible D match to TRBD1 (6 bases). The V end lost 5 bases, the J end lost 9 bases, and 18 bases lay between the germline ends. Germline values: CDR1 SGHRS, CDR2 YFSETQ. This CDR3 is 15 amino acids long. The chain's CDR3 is CASRKTGTLGSPLHF. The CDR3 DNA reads TGCGCCAGCAGAAAAACCGGGACACTGGGTTCACCCCTCCACTTT.

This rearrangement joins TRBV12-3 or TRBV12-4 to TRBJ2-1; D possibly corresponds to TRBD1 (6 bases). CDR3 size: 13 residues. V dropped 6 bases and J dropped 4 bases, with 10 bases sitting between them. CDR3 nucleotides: TGTGCCAGCAGAGACAGGCTGTACAATGAGCAGTTCTTC. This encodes CASRDRLYNEQFF.

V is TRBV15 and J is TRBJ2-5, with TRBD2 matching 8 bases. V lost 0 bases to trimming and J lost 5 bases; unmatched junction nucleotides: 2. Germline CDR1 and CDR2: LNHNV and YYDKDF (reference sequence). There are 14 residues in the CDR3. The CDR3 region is CATSRDRLAETQYF. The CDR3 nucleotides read TGTGCCACCAGCAGAGATCGACTAGCGGAGACCCAGTACTTC.

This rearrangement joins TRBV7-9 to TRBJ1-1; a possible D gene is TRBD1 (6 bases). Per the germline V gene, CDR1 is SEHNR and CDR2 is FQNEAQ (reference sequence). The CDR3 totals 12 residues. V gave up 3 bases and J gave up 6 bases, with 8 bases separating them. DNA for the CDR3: TGTGCCAGCAGCTTCTGGACAGCTGAAGCTTTCTTT. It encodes CASSFWTAEAFF. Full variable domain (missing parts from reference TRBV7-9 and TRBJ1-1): DTGVSQNPRHKITKRGQNVTFRCDPISEHNRLYWYRQTLGQGPEFLTYFQNEAQLEKSRLLSDRFSAERPKGSFSTLEIQRTEQGDSAMYLCASSFWTAEAFFGQGTRLTVV.

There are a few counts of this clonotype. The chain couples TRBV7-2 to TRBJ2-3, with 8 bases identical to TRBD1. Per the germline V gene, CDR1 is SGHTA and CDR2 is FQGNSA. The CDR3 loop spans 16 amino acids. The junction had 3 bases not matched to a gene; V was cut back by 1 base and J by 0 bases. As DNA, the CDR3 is TGTGCCAGCAGCTTAGTCCGGACAGGGAGCACAGATACGCAGTATTTT. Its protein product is CASSLVRTGSTDTQYF.

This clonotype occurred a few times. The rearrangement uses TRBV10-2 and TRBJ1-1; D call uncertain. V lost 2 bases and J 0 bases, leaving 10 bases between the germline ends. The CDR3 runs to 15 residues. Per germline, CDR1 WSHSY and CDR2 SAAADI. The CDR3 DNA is TGCGCCAGCAGTGAGGTTGGACTTTTGAACACTGAAGCTTTCTTT. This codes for CASSEVGLLNTEAFF.

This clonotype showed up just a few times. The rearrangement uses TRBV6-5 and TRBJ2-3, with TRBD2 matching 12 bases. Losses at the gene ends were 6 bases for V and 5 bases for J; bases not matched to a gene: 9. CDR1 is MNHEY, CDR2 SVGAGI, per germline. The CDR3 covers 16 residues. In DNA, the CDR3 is TGTGCCAGCAGACCTCTAGCGGGGGGGCCGAGAGATACGCAGTATTTT. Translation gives CASRPLAGGPRDTQYF.

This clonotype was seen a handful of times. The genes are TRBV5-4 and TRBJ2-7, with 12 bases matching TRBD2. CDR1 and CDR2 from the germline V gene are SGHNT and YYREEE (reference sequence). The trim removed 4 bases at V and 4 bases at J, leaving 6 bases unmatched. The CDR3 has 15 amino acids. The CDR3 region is CASSPRTSGAYEQYF. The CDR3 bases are TGTGCCAGCAGCCCTCGGACTAGCGGGGCTTACGAGCAGTACTTC. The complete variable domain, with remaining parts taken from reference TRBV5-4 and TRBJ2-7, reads ETGVTQSPTHLIKTRGQQVTLRCSSQSGHNTVSWYQQALGQGPQFIFQYYREEENGRGNFPPRFSGLQFPNYSSELNVNALELDDSALYLCASSPRTSGAYEQYFGPGTRLTVT.

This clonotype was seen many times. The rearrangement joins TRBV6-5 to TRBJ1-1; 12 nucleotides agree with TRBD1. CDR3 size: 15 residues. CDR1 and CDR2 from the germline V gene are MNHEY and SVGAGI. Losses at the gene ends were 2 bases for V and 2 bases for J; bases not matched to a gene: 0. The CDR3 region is CASSYGTGGNTEAFF. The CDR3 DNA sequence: TGTGCCAGCAGTTACGGGACAGGGGGCAACACTGAAGCTTTCTTT.

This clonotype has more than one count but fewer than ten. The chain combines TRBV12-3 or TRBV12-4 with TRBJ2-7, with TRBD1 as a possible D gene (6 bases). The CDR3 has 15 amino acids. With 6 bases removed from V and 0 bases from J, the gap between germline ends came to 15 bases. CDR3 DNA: TGTGCCAGCAGCAATACAGGGAGAGGCTCCTACGAGCAGTACTTC. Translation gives CASSNTGRGSYEQYF.

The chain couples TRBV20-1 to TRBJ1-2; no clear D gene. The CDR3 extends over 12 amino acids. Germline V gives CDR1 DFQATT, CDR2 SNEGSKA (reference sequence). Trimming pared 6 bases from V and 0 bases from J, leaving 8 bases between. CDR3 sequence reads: CSARASNYGYTF. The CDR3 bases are TGCAGTGCAAGGGCGTCTAACTATGGCTACACCTTC.

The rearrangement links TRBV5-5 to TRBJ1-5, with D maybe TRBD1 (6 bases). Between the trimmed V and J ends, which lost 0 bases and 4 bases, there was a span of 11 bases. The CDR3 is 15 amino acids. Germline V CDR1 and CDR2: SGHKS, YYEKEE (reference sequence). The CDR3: CASSLAIRGNQPQHF. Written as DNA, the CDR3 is TGTGCCAGCAGCTTGGCCATCAGGGGAAATCAGCCCCAGCATTTT.

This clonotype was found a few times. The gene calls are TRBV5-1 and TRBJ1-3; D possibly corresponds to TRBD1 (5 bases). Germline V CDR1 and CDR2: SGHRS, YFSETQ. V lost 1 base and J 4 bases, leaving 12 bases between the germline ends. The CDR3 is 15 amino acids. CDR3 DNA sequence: TGCGCCAGCAGCTTGCAGGGAATGAGCGGAAACACCATATATTTT. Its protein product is CASSLQGMSGNTIYF. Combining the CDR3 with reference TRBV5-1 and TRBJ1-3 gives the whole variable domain KAGVTQTPRYLIKTRGQQVTLSCSPISGHRSVSWYQQTPGQGLQFLFEYFSETQRNKGNFPGRFSGRQFSNSRSEMNVSTLELGDSALYLCASSLQGMSGNTIYFGEGSWLTVV.

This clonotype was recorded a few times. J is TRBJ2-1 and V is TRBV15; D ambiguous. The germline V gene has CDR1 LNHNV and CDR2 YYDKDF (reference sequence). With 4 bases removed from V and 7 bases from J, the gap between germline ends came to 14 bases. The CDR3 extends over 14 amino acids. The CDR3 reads CATSNDRSTNEQFF. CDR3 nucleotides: TGTGCCACCAGCAATGATAGGTCGACGAATGAGCAGTTCTTC.